The rows below give T cell receptor beta chains drawn from one sample of a study of PD-1 blockade in classical Hodgkin lymphoma. This table comes from immunoSEQ multiplex PCR, and its TCRdb copy is limited to in-frame clones, with some not included. The sample has approximately 7,900 clones, more than 75% seen once; the top ten hold 45%. Sequencing used peripheral blood mononuclear cells (PBMCs), obtained before the fourth cycle of nivolumab. The origin of the receptors is a human donor with classical Hodgkin lymphoma. Each CDR3 is given with its conserved first and last residue. D genes are given only for firm matches. Size is omitted from some rows. Given values are once, few, many or a class for expanded clones.

clone size	V gene	J gene	D gene	CDR3 DNA	CDR3 protein
few	TRBV20-1	TRBJ1-1	.	TGCAGTGGGCCCCCCGGGACAGAAGCTTTCTTT	CSGPPGTEAFF
.	TRBV10-2	TRBJ2-5	.	TGCGCCAGCAGTGACAGGAGGACGCAAGAGACCCAGTACTTC	CASSDRRTQETQYF
.	TRBV2	TRBJ1-5	TRBD1	TGTGCCAGCACACGGGACAGCATTGACAATCAGCCCCAGCATTTT	CASTRDSIDNQPQHF
.	TRBV28	TRBJ1-6	.	TGTGCCAGCAGTCCCCCCGGGGGGAATAATTCACCCCTCCACTTT	CASSPPGGNNSPLHF
.	TRBV28	TRBJ2-5	TRBD2	TGTGCCAGCAGTTTTGTCTTAGCGGGGCCCTTACAAGAGACCCAGTACTTC	CASSFVLAGPLQETQYF
.	TRBV28	TRBJ1-5	.	TGTGCCAGCAGTGTTGAGGACAGACACAATCAGCCCCAGCATTTT	CASSVEDRHNQPQHF
.	TRBV13	TRBJ2-2	TRBD2	TGTGCCAGCAGCTCCCTTGGGACTAGCGGGAGAAGCGGGGAGCTGTTTTTT	CASSSLGTSGRSGELFF
.	TRBV15	TRBJ2-1	TRBD2	TGTGCCACCAGCAGAGACACTAGCGGGAGTGGTAGTGAGCAGTTCTTC	CATSRDTSGSGSEQFF
.	TRBV11-3	TRBJ2-2	.	TGTGCCAGCAGCTTCCAAAACACCGGGGAGCTGTTTTTT	CASSFQNTGELFF
.	TRBV28	TRBJ1-5	TRBD1	TGTGCCAGCAGTTTAGATCTTACAGGGGGAAATCAGCCCCAGCATTTT	CASSLDLTGGNQPQHF
.	TRBV7-8	TRBJ1-5	.	TGTGCCAGCACCCTTTGGGGCAGGGACAATCAGCCCCAGCATTTT	CASTLWGRDNQPQHF
.	TRBV6-1	TRBJ1-4	.	TGTGCCAGTAATCTCCCAGGGAGGGATGAAAAACTGTTTTTT	CASNLPGRDEKLFF
.	TRBV2	TRBJ2-1	.	TGTGCCAGCAGCCTCGACTGGAACAATGAGCAGTTCTTC	CASSLDWNNEQFF
few	TRBV29-1	TRBJ1-5	.	TGCAGCGTTGAAGAGTCAGGATCCCAGCCCCAGCATTTT	CSVEESGSQPQHF
.	TRBV19	TRBJ2-7	.	TGTGCCAGTAGTATGGCCAGGGGCTACGAGCAGTACTTC	CASSMARGYEQYF
.	TRBV5-4	TRBJ1-1	.	TGTGCCAGCAGCTTAACAGGGTCCACTGAAGCTTTCTTT	CASSLTGSTEAFF
.	TRBV4-3	TRBJ2-3	TRBD2	TGCGCCAGCAGCCAAGGACTAGCGGCCCCCAATACGCAGTATTTT	CASSQGLAAPNTQYF
once	TRBV9	TRBJ2-4	.	TGTGCCAGCAGCGAGGAGGGGGAAAACATTCAGTACTTC	CASSEEGENIQYF
.	TRBV7-2	TRBJ1-5	.	TGTGCCAGCAGCTTATCCGATTCAGCTCAGCCCCAGCATTTT	CASSLSDSAQPQHF
.	TRBV29-1	TRBJ1-1	.	TGCAGCGTTGATGACAGCATGAACACTGAAGCTTTCTTT	CSVDDSMNTEAFF
.	TRBV4-1	TRBJ2-7	.	TGCGCCAGCAGCCAAGAAGACGGGCACTCTTACGAGCAGTACTTC	CASSQEDGHSYEQYF
.	TRBV18	TRBJ1-1	.	TGTGCCAGCTCACTCGGACGGGGGACGAACACTGAAGCTTTCTTT	CASSLGRGTNTEAFF
.	TRBV5-1	TRBJ2-3	TRBD1	TGCGCCAGCAGAAATACAGGGGCCCGCACAGATACGCAGTATTTT	CASRNTGARTDTQYF
.	TRBV6-5	TRBJ2-7	.	TGTGCCAGCACCTTCGGACAAAACTCCTACGAGCAGTACTTC	CASTFGQNSYEQYF
.	TRBV4-2	TRBJ2-7	TRBD2	TGTGCCAGCAGCCAAGATACCGGGGGGGCCTCCTACGAGCAGTACTTC	CASSQDTGGASYEQYF
.	TRBV6-6	TRBJ1-5	TRBD1	TGTGCCAGCAATCACAGGGGAGGTCAGCCCCAGCATTTT	CASNHRGGQPQHF